Listed here are 15 T cell receptor beta chains from one sample, sequenced in a study of beta chain features in type 1 diabetes. The isolated RNA, all of it, was reverse transcribed, so expressed TCRB transcripts were what got sequenced. Assay: immunoSEQ multiplex PCR; the TCRdb copy retains only in-frame clones and omits some. Of under 550,000 clones listed, more than 9.5% were seen once; the top ten hold 0.045% to 0.05%. Sequenced sample: naive CD4+ T cells from blood. These receptors all stem from a woman aged 18-29 years in good health.

The J gene is TRBJ1-2, the V gene TRBV14, with D unresolved. The CDR3 length is 15 residues. V lost 4 bases and J lost 5, with 17 bases in between. Germline CDR1 is SGHDN and CDR2 is FVKESK. CDR3 residues: CASSPRPRLGYGYTF. Written as DNA, the CDR3 is TGTGCCAGCAGCCCCCGGCCCCGGCTGGGGTATGGCTACACCTTC.

V usage is TRBV27 and J usage is TRBJ2-3; D is ambiguous. The germline gives CDR1 MNHEY, CDR2 SMNVEV (reference sequence). The CDR3 has 16 amino acids. Trimming left V 8 bases short and J 1 base short, with 19 bases between. DNA for the CDR3: TGTGCCAGCCGCCTTATCACACGGATAGGCACAGATACGCAGTATTTT. Protein product: CASRLITRIGTDTQYF.

The CDR3 is CASSPRTGSYEQYV. The CDR3, as DNA: TGTGCCAGCTCACCTCGAACAGGGTCCTACGAGCAGTACGTC. J is TRBJ2-7 and V is TRBV18; TRBD1 is a possible D gene (6 bases). CDR3 length equals 14 residues. V lost 3 bases, J lost 1 base, and 10 bases lay in between. Germline V CDR1 and CDR2: KGHSH, LQKENI.

The rearrangement uses TRBV7-2 and TRBJ2-4; 13 bases match TRBD2. The CDR3 has 17 residues. CDR1 SGHTA and CDR2 FQGNSA come from the germline V gene. The V gene end was trimmed by 5 bases and the J gene end by 7 bases; junction bases not matched to a gene: 11. As DNA, the CDR3 is TGTGCCAGCAGCCGATCGGGACTAGCGGGATTCGGGAACATTCAGTACTTC. Translating it yields CASSRSGLAGFGNIQYF.

This clone has just a few counts. V is TRBV28 and J is TRBJ1-1; tentatively, D is TRBD1 (5 bases). The ends were cut back, 7 bases at V and 5 bases at J, with 20 bases in the middle. CDR1 and CDR2 (germline): MDHEN, SYDVKM. The CDR3 spans 15 residues. The CDR3 DNA reads as TGTGCCAGCACCCGCAGCAGTGGGGCACTAACTGAAGCTTTCTTT. Amino acids: CASTRSSGALTEAFF.

This chain uses TRBV7-2 with TRBJ2-4; D not resolved. Trimming stripped 5 bases from V and 1 base from J, with 9 bases between. Germline loops: CDR1 SGHTA, CDR2 FQGNSA. This CDR3 has 14 residues. CDR3 protein: CASSQGIAKNIQYF. CDR3 sequence (DNA): TGTGCCAGCAGCCAAGGGATCGCCAAAAACATTCAGTACTTC.

This clone has a handful of counts. The gene calls are TRBV7-9 and TRBJ2-1; 10 nucleotides align to TRBD1. V lost 7 bases, J lost 8 bases, and 5 bases stayed unmatched. Germline V gives CDR1 SEHNR, CDR2 FQNEAQ (reference sequence). The CDR3 sequence is 13 residues long. The CDR3 DNA follows: TGTGCCAGCATAAAGACAGGGGGCGATGAGCAGTTCTTC. Encoded protein: CASIKTGGDEQFF.

This clone was seen a handful of times. The same CDR3 can be traced to other DNA sequences in this sample. The rearrangement links TRBV7-2 to TRBJ1-6; D is unclear. The CDR3 loop spans 14 amino acids. Deletions cut 3 bases from V and 7 bases from J, with 10 bases between. Per the germline V gene, CDR1 is SGHTA and CDR2 is FQGNSA. The CDR3 protein is CASSLETGNSPLHF. The DNA for the CDR3 is TGTGCCAGCAGCTTGGAAACTGGAAATTCACCCCTCCACTTT.

The CDR3 DNA is TGCAGCGGATCCGGGCCAGTGGGCTCCTACGAGCAGTACTTC. This gives the protein CSGSGPVGSYEQYF. The genes are TRBV29-1 and TRBJ2-7; D is unclear. V was trimmed by 7 bases and J by 0 bases, leaving 16 bases between them. The CDR3 runs 14 residues. Germline assignment: CDR1 SQVTM and CDR2 ANQGSEA.

The CDR3 DNA reads as TGCGCCAGCAGCCAAGATTATAGGGCAGATACGCAGTATTTT. Translation gives CASSQDYRADTQYF. This chain joins TRBV4-3 and TRBJ2-3; D uncertain. Germline assignment: CDR1 LGHNA and CDR2 YSLEER. Trimming removed 0 bases at V and 4 bases at J, with 8 bases between. CDR3 length: 14 residues.

The V call is TRBV7-8, the J call TRBJ2-6; 7 bases agree with TRBD1. V trimming: 5 bases; J trimming: 2 bases; junction bases outside the gene matches: 3. Looked up from germline, CDR1 is SGHVS and CDR2 is FQNEAQ. CDR3 length equals 15 residues. CDR3 in amino acids: CASSPDRAGANVLTF. The DNA of the CDR3 is TGTGCCAGCAGCCCTGACAGGGCTGGGGCCAACGTCCTGACTTTC.

The CDR3, as DNA: TGTGCCAGCAGCTTAGCCCCGGGCAGGAACACCGGGGAGCTGTTTTTT. The encoded protein is CASSLAPGRNTGELFF. This chain joins TRBV11-3 and TRBJ2-2; D gene uncertain. The V gene lost 1 base and the J gene lost 1 base, with 10 bases spanning the gap. CDR1 is SGHNT and CDR2 is YENEEA in the germline V gene. The CDR3 loop spans 16 amino acids.

This clone was seen more than once but under ten times. The CDR3 loop is CASSFGLKYNEQFF. As DNA, the CDR3 is TGTGCCAGCAGCTTTGGACTCAAATACAATGAGCAGTTCTTC. The chain recombines TRBV7-2 with TRBJ2-1, with D perhaps TRBD2 (5 bases). Germline V lookup: CDR1 SGHTA, CDR2 FQGNSA. Trimming took off 3 bases at V and 4 bases at J, with 10 bases between the two ends. The CDR3 sequence is 14 residues long.

This clone was observed a few times. The chain is built from TRBV7-2 and TRBJ2-3; D not resolved. This CDR3 is 16 amino acids long. V dropped 0 bases and J dropped 0 bases, with 10 bases sitting between them. Germline-derived CDR1 and CDR2 are SGHTA and FQGNSA. The CDR3 DNA is TGTGCCAGCAGCTTAGCGTGGGATACTAGCACAGATACGCAGTATTTT. Translated, it gives CASSLAWDTSTDTQYF. Supplemented by reference TRBV7-2 and TRBJ2-3, the full variable domain reads GAGVSQSPSNKVTEKGKDVELRCDPISGHTALYWYRQSLGQGLEFLIYFQGNSAPDKSGLPSDRFSAERTGGSVSTLTIQRTQQEDSAVYLCASSLAWDTSTDTQYFGPGTRLTVL.

This chain links TRBV4-2 with TRBJ2-5, with 14 bases aligning to TRBD2. V lost 1 base and J lost 1; bases outside the gene matches: 5. CDR1 and CDR2 from the germline V gene are LGHNA and YNFKEQ. The CDR3 contains 18 residues. CDR3: CASSQGGTSGGFQETQYF. In DNA form, the CDR3 reads TGTGCCAGCAGCCAAGGCGGGACTAGCGGGGGTTTCCAAGAGACCCAGTACTTC.